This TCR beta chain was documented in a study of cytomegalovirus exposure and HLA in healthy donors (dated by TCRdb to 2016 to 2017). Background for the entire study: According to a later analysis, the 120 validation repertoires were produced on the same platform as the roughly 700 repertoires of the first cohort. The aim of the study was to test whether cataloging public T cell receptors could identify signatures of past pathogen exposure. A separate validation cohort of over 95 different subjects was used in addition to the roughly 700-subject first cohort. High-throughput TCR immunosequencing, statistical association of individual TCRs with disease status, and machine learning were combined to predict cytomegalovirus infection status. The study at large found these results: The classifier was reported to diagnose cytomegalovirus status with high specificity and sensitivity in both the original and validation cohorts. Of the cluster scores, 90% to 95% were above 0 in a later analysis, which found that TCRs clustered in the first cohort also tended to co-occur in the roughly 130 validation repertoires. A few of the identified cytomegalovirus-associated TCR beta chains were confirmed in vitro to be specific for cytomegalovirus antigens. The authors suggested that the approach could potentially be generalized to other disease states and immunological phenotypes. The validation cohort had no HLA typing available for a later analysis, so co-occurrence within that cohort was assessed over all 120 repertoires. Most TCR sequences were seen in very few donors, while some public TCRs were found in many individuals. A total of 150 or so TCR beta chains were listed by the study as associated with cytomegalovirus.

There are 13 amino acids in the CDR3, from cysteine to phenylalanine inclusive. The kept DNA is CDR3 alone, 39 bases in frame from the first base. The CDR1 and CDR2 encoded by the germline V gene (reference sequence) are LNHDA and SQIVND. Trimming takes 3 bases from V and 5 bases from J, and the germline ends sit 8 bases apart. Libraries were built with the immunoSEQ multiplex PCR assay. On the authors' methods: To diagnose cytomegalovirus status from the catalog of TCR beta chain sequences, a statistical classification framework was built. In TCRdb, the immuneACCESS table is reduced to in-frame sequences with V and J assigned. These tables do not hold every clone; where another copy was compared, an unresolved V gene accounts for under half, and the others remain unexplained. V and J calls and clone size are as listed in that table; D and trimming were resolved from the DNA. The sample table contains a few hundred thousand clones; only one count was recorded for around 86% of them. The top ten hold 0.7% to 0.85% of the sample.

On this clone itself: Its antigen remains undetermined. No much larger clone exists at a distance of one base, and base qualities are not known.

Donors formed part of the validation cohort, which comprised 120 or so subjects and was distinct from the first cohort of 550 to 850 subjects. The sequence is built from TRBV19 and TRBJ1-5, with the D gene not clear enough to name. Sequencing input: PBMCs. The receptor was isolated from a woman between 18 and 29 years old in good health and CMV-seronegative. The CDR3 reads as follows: CASSITRDQPQHF. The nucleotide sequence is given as TGTGCCAGTAGTATCACCCGGGATCAGCCCCAGCATTTT.